This T cell receptor (beta chain) appears in the sequencing data of a study of vaccination effects on CD4 cells after COVID-19. CD4+ T cells were isolated after less than 12 days of culture. The person had a PCR-confirmed SARS-CoV-2 infection during March to December 2020. Everyone in the study got two shots of either the BNT162b2 or mRNA-1273 vaccine. Measured with immunoSEQ multiplex PCR; TCRdb has only the in-frame clones, and not every one. The table has tens of thousands of clones, approximately 82% seen once. A note on this clone: No antigen is known for it.

The CDR3 loop spans 15 amino acids. After removal of 5 bases from V and 11 bases from J, the junction contained 13 bases not matched to a gene. CDR1 and CDR2 (germline): ENHRY, SYGVKD. This sequence joins TRBV10-3 and TRBJ1-5; 9 bases line up with TRBD1. This receptor was taken from a human donor who had a prior SARS-CoV-2 infection. The material sequenced was CD4+ T cells from PBMCs cultured without peptide, taken after COVID-19 vaccination. In nucleotides, the CDR3 is TGTGCCATCAGTAAGACAGGGGGATGGGAATCAGCCCAGCATTTT. It yields the protein CAISKTGGWESAQHF.